This T cell receptor (beta chain) derives from a study of blood T cell repertoires in COVID-19. V was clipped by 0 bases and J by 3 bases, with 9 bases between them. The CDR3 totals 14 residues. Germline-derived CDR1 and CDR2 are MGHRA and YSYEKL. Generated by immunoSEQ multiplex PCR, the TCRdb table keeps only in-frame clones and is missing some. The sample lists approximately 360,000 clones, 90% occurring once. The sample taken for sequencing was peripheral blood. The receptor was derived from a man between 18 and 35 years old with active or convalescent COVID-19. V gene TRBV4-1 combines with J gene TRBJ2-7; D call uncertain. Here the CDR3 reads CASSQDNKDYEQYF. CDR3 nucleotides: TGCGCCAGCAGCCAAGATAACAAAGACTACGAGCAGTACTTC.